The sequence of this TCR beta chain was determined in a study of CD8 T cells in ankylosing spondylitis. The study, taken as a whole, reports: Reported data indicate significant enrichment of disease-linked clones within matched ankylosing spondylitis synovial fluid. About 8 highly homologous variants made up a TCR beta motif, and this motif appeared characteristic of ankylosing spondylitis blood. Peripheral blood held disease-linked clones only at relatively low frequency, and these were CD8+. Past research had described some motif variants in reactive arthritis synovial fluid and blood.

V lost 0 bases to trimming and J lost 0 bases, with 9 bases between them. The CDR3 runs 16 residues. Germline V gene lookup returns CDR1 MGHRA and CDR2 YSYEKL. Regarding this clonotype: No antigen is known for it.

Preparation of TCR beta libraries was done by quantitative 5'-RACE with molecular barcodes. TCRdb ran MiXCR on the 5' RACE reads and lists one entry per CDR3 protein. This sample has about 480,000 distinct CDR3 sequences, with approximately 17% found just once. The rearrangement joins TRBV4-1 to TRBJ1-5; D gene ambiguous. Sequences were obtained from blood, either unsorted or a sorted T cell fraction (not recorded which). This TCR was sampled from a male donor with ankylosing spondylitis. This CDR3 is CASSQEQYYSNQPQHF. CDR3 coding DNA: TGCGCCAGCAGCCAAGAGCAGTATTATAGCAATCAGCCCCAGCATTTT.